A single T cell receptor beta chain is shown here with its context. Antigen specificity is unknown. Healthy donors of bone marrow made up the group. Nominally healthy donors were sampled, though unrecorded immune exposures were likely. Use of 60 Vbeta and 13 Jbeta primers characterized the PCR. Assay: immunoSEQ multiplex PCR; the TCRdb copy retains only in-frame clones and omits some. Counted here are roughly 200,000 clones, around 80% occurring once; the ten biggest clones make up roughly 1.5%. This specimen comes from a study of cytomegalovirus exposure and HLA in healthy donors. The study's findings and limits: A later analysis reported that several of the most significant clusters appeared to be linked to common viral pathogens, among them Epstein-Barr virus.

The clonotype originates from a man aged 50 to 59 in good health and CMV-seronegative. Sequenced material: PBMCs.

For the CDR3, the DNA is TGCAGTGCTAGTTGGGGCGAGACCCAGTACTTC. It specifies CSASWGETQYF. This sequence joins TRBV20-1 and TRBJ2-5, with D possibly being TRBD1 (5 bases). Germline values: CDR1 DFQATT, CDR2 SNEGSKA (reference sequence). Trimming shortened V by 3 bases and J by 5 bases, and 7 bases separated the two germline ends. The CDR3 has 11 residues.